The clone carrying this T cell receptor (beta chain) was counted between two and nine times. As yet, its antigen is unknown. The data derive from a study of T cells in Graves' hyperthyroidism and ophthalmopathy. Study-wide background: Peripheral blood was collected at initial diagnosis, before any treatment.

Germline CDR1 KGHDR, CDR2 SFDVKD. The CDR3 is 14 amino acids. Trimming removed 2 bases at V and 1 base at J, with 8 bases between. Points from the study as a whole: A model built on 13 V-J features separated ophthalmopathy from stable hyperthyroidism.

Exclusions: uncontrolled infection, other autoimmune disease, pregnancy, lactation. TCR beta CDR3 sequences were amplified from RNA transcripts. HTBI primers were employed in a first-round RT-PCR of the TCR CDR3. In TCRdb, the multiplex PCR reads were re-called with MiXCR into one record per CDR3 protein. The sample holds about 400,000 distinct CDR3 sequences, about 15% seen once. Sequenced material: blood. The receptor comes from a woman aged 25 to 45 with Graves' hyperthyroidism. The rearrangement uses TRBV24-1 and TRBJ2-7; D perhaps matches TRBD2 (5 bases). CDR3 sequence reads: CATSDSGISYEQYF. The CDR3 coding sequence is TGTGCCACCAGTGATTCCGGGATATCCTACGAGCAGTACTTC.